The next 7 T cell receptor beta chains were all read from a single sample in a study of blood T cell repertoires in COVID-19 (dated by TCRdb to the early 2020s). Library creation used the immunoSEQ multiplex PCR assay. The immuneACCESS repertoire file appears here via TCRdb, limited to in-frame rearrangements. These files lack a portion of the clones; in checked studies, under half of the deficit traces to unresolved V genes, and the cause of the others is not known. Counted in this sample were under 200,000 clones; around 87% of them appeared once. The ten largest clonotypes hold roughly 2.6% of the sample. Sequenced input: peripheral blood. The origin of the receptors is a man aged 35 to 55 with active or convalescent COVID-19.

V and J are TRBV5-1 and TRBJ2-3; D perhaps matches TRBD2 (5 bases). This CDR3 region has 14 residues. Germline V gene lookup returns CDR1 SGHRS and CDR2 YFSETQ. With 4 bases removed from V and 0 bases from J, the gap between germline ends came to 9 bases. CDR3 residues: CASSPPGSTDTQYF. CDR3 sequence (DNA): TGCGCCAGCAGCCCTCCGGGGAGCACAGATACGCAGTATTTT.

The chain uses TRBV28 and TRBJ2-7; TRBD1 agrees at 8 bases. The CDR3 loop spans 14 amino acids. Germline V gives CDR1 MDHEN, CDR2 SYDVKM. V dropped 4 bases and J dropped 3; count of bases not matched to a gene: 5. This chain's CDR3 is CASSYMDRVYEQYF. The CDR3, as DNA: TGTGCCAGCAGTTATATGGACAGGGTCTACGAGCAGTACTTC. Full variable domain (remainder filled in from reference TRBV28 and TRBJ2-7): DVKVTQSSRYLVKRTGEKVFLECVQDMDHENMFWYRQDPGLGLRLIYFSYDVKMKEKGDIPEGYSVSREKKERFSLILESASTNQTSMYLCASSYMDRVYEQYFGPGTRLTVT.

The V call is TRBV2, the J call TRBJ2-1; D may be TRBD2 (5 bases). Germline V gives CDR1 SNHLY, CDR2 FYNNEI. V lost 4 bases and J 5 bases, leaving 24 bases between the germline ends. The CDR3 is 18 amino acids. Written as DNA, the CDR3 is TGTGCCAGCAGTGCCTGGCTGTGGGGAGAACGGGAAGACAATGAGCAGTTCTTC. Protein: CASSAWLWGEREDNEQFF.

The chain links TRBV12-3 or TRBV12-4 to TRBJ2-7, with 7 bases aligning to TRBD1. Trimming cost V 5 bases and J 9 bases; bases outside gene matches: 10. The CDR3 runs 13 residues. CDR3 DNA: TGTGCCAGCAGTATTGACAGGGTAGTTGGGCAGTACTTC. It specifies CASSIDRVVGQYF.

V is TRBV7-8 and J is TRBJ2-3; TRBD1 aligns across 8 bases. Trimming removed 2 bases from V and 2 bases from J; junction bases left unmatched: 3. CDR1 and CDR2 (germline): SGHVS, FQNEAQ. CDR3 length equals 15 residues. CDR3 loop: CASSLLDRDTDTQYF. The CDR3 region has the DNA TGTGCCAGCAGCTTATTGGACAGGGACACAGATACGCAGTATTTT.

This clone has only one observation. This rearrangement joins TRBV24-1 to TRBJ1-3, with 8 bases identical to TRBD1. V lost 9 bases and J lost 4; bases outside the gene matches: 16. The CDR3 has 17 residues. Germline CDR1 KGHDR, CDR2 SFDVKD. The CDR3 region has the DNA TGTGCCACCCCGGACAGGGATGCCCGCGCGGGGGGAAACACCATATATTTT. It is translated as CATPDRDARAGGNTIYF.

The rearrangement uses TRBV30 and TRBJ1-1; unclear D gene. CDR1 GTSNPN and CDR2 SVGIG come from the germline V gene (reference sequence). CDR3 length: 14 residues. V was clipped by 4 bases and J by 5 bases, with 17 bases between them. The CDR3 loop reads CAWNSGGGWTEAFF. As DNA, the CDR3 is TGTGCCTGGAACAGCGGAGGTGGGTGGACTGAAGCTTTCTTT.